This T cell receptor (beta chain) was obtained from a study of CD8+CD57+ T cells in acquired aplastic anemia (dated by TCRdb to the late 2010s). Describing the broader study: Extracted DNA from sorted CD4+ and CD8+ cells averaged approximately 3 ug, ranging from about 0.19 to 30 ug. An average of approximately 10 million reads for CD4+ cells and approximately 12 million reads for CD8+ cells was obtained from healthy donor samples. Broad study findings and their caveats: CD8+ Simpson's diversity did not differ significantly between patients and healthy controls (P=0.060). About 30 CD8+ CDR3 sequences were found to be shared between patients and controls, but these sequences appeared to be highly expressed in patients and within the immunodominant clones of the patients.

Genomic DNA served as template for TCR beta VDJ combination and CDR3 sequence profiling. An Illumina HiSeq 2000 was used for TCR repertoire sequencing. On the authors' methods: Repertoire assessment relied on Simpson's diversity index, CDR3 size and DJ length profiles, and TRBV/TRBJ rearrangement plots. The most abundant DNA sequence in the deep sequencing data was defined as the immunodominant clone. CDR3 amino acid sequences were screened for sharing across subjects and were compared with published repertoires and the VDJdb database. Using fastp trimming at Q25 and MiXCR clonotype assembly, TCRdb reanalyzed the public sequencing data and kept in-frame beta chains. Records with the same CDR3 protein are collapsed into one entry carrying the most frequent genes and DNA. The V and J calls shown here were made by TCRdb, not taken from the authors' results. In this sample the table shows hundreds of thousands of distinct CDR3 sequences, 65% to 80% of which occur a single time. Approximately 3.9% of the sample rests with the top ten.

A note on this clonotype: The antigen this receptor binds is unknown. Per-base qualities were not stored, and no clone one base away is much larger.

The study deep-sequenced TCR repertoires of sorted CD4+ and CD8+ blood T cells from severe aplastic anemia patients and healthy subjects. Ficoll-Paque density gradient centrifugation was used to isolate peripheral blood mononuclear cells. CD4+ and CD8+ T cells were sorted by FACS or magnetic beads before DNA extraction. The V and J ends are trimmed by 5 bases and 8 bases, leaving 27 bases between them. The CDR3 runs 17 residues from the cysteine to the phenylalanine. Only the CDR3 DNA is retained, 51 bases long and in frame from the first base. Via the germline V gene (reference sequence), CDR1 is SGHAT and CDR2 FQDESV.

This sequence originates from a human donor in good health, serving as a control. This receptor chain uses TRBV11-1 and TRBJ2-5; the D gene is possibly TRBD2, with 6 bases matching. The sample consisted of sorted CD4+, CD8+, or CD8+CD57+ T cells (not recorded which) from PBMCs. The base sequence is TGTGCCAGCAGCAGACTAGATTGGTCTCGGTTTGGTCATACCCAGTACTTC. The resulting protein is CASSRLDWSRFGHTQYF.